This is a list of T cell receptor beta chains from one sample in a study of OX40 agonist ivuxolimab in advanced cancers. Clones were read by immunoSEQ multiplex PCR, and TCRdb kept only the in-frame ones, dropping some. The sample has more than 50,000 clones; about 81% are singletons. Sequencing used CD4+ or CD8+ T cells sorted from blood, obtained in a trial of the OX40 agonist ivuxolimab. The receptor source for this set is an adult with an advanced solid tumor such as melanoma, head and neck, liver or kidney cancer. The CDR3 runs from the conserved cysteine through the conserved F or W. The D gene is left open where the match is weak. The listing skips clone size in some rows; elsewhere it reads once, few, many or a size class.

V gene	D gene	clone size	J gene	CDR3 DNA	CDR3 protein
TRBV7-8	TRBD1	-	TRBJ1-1	TGTGCCAGCAGCTTGACAGGGACGGACACTGAAGCTTTCTTT	CASSLTGTDTEAFF
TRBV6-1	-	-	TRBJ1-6	TGTGCCAGCAGCCAAACCGGACAGCCTAATTCACCCCTCCACTTT	CASSQTGQPNSPLHF
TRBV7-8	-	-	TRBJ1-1	TGTGCCAGCAGCTTAGGACACGGCCGGGACTCCACCATGAACACTGAAGCTTTCTTT	CASSLGHGRDSTMNTEAFF
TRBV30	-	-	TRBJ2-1	TGTGCCTGTCTCTCCCCCGGGAATGAGCAGTTCTTC	CACLSPGNEQFF
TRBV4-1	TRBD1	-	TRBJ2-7	TGCGCCAGCAGCCAAGGGACAGGGGACTACGAGCAGTACTTC	CASSQGTGDYEQYF
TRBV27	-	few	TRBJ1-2	TGTGCCAGCAGTTTATTCGGAAAGGGTTTGAGCTACACCTTC	CASSLFGKGLSYTF
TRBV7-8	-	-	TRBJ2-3	TGTGCCAGCAGCTTAGCGGGGTTGACTCGGGGAGATACGCAGTATTTT	CASSLAGLTRGDTQYF
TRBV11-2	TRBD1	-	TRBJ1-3	TGTGCCAGCAGCTTGGCGCTCCCAGGGGGGCCCGGAAACACCATATATTTT	CASSLALPGGPGNTIYF
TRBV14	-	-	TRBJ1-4	TGTGCCAGCAGCCAAGATCGTGCGGGTAATGAAAAACTGTTTTTT	CASSQDRAGNEKLFF
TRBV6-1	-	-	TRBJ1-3	TGTGCCAGCAGTGACGTCAGGGGCCACTCTGGAAACACCATATATTTT	CASSDVRGHSGNTIYF
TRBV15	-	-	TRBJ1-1	TGTGCCACCAGCAGCTCCAGGACAGAGATTGAAGCTTTCTTT	CATSSSRTEIEAFF
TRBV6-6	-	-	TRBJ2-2	TGTGCCAGCAGTTACACCGGTGGGGGCGGCGGGGAGCTGTTTTTT	CASSYTGGGGGELFF
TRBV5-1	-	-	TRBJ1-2	TGCGCCAGCAGCTTGGGAAGGTCAGCCCAGGACTATGGCTACACCTTC	CASSLGRSAQDYGYTF
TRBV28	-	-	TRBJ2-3	TGTGCCAGCAGGATGATTTCAGGGGGGCGCACAACGGAAGGGCAGTATTTT	CASRMISGGRTTEGQYF
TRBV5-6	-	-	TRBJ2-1	TGTGCCAGCAGCTCATACCAGGGGAGCTCCTACAATGAGCAGTTCTTC	CASSSYQGSSYNEQFF
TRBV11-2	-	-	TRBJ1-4	TGTGCCAGCAGCTCAGGGAGTGAAAAACTGTTTTTT	CASSSGSEKLFF
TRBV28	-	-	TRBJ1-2	TGTGCCAGCACTGAAAGAGGGGCCGGCTGGGACACCTTC	CASTERGAGWDTF
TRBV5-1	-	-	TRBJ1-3	TGCGCCAGCAGCTTGAGGTGGGACTCTGGAAACACCATATATTTT	CASSLRWDSGNTIYF